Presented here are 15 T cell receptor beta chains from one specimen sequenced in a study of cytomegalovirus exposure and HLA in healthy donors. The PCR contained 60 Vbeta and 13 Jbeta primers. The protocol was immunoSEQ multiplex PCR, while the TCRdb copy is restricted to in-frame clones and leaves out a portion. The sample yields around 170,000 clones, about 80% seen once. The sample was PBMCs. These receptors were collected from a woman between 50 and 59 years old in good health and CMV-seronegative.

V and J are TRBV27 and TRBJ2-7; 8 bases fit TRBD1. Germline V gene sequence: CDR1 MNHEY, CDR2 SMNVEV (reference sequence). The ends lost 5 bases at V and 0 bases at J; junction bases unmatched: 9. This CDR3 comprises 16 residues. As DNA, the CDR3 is TGTGCCAGCAGTCCCCTGGACAGGGAAAGCTCCTACGAGCAGTACTTC. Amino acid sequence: CASSPLDRESSYEQYF.

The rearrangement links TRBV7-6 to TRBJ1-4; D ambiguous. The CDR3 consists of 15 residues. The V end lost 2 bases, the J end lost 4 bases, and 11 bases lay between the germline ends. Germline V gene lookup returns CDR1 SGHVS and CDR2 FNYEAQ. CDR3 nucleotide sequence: TGTGCCAGCAGCTTAAGGTCCGGAGATAATGAAAAACTGTTTTTT. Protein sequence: CASSLRSGDNEKLFF.

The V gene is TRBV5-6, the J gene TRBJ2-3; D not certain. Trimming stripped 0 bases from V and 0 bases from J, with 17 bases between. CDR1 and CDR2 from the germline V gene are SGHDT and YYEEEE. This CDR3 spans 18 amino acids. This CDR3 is CASSLGLRMGFSTDTQYF. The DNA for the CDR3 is TGTGCCAGCAGCTTGGGACTGCGAATGGGTTTTAGCACAGATACGCAGTATTTT.

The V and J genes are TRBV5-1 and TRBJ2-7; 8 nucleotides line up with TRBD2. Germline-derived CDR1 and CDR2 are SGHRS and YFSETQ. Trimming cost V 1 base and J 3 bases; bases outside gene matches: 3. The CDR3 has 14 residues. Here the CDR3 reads CASSLSGGLYEQYF. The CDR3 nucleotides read TGCGCCAGCAGCTTGTCGGGGGGGCTCTACGAGCAGTACTTC. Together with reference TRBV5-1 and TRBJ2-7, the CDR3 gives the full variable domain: KAGVTQTPRYLIKTRGQQVTLSCSPISGHRSVSWYQQTPGQGLQFLFEYFSETQRNKGNFPGRFSGRQFSNSRSEMNVSTLELGDSALYLCASSLSGGLYEQYFGPGTRLTVT.

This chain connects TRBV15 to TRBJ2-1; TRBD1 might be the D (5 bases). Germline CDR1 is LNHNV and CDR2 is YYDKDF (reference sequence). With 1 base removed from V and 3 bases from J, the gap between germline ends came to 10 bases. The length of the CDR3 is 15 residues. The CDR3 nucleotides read TGTGCCACCAGCAGAGGGGGCGCCGGCTACAATGAGCAGTTCTTC. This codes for CATSRGGAGYNEQFF.

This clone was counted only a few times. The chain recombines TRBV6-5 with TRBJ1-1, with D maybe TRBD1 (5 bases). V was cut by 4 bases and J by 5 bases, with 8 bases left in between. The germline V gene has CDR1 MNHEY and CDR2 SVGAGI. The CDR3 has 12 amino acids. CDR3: CASSSRVTEAFF. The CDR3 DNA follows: TGTGCCAGCAGTTCCAGGGTAACTGAAGCTTTCTTT.

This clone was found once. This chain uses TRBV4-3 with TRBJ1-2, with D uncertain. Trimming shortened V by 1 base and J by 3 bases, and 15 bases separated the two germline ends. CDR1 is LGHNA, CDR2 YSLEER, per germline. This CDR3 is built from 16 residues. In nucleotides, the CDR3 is TGCGCCAGCAGCCAAGTTTCGAGTGGTTCCTACTATGGCTACACCTTC. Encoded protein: CASSQVSSGSYYGYTF.

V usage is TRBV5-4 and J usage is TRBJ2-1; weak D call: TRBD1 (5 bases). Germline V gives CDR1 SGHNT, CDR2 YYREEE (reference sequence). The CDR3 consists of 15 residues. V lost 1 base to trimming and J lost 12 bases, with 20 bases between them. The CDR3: CASSLYGQGFLAQFF. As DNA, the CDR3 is TGTGCCAGCAGCTTGTATGGGCAGGGTTTTTTGGCGCAGTTCTTC.

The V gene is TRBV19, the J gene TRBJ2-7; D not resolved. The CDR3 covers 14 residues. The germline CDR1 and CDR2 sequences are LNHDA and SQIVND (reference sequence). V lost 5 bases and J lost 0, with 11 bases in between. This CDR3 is CASSAHWSSYEQYF. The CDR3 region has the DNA TGTGCCAGTAGTGCTCACTGGAGCTCCTACGAGCAGTACTTC.

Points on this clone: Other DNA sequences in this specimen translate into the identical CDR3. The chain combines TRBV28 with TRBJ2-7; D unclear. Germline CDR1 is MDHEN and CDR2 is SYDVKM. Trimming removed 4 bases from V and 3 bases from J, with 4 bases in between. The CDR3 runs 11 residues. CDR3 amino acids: CASSSYYEQYF. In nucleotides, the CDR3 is TGTGCCAGCAGTTCCTACTACGAGCAGTACTTC.

The DNA of the CDR3 is TGTGCCGTGGGGGGGCACAATGAGCAGTTCTTC. Residues: CAVGGHNEQFF. The chain carries TRBV10-3 and TRBJ2-1, with D possibly matching TRBD2 (7 bases). This CDR3 has 11 residues. The germline V and J ends were trimmed by 11 bases and 5 bases, with 10 bases remaining between them. Germline values: CDR1 ENHRY, CDR2 SYGVKD.

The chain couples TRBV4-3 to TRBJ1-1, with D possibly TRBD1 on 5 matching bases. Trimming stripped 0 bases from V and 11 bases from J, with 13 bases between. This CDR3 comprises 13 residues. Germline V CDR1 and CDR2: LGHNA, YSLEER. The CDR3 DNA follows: TGCGCCAGCAGCCAAGAACCAGGGCGACTGGCTTTCTTT. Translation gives CASSQEPGRLAFF.

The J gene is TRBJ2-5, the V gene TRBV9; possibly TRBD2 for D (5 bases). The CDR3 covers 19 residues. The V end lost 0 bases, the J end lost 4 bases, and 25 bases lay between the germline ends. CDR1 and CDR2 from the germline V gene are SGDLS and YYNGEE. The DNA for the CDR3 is TGTGCCAGCAGCGTAGGTAGCGAGCCGCGCGGTGTAGGTCGAGAGACCCAGTACTTC. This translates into CASSVGSEPRGVGRETQYF.

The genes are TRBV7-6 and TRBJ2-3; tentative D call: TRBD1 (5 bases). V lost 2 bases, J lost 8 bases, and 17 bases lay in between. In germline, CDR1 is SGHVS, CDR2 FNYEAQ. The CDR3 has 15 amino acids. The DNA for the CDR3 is TGTGCCAGCAGCTTAAGTAGGGCAGGGCTCCCTACGCAGTATTTT. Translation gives CASSLSRAGLPTQYF.

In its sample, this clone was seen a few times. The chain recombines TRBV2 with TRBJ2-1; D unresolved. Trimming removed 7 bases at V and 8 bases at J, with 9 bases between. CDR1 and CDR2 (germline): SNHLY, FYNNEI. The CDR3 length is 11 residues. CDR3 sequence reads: CASKALYEQFF. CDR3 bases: TGTGCCAGCAAAGCCCTATATGAGCAGTTCTTC.